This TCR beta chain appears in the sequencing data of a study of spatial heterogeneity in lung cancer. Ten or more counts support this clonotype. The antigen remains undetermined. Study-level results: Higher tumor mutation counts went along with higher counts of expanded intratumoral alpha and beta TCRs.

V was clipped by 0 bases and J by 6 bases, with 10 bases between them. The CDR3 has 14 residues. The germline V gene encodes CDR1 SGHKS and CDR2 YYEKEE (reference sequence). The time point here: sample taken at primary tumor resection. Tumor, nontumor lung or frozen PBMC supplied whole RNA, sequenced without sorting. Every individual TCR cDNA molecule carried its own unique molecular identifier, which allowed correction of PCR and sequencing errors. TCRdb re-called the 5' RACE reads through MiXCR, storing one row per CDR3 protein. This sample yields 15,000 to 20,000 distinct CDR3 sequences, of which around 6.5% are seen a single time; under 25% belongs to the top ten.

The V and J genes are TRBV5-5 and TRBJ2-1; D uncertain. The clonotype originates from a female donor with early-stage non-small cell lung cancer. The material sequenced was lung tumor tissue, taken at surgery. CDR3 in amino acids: CASSLDLSGNEQFF. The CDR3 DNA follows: TGTGCCAGCAGCTTGGATTTGTCGGGCAATGAGCAGTTCTTC.